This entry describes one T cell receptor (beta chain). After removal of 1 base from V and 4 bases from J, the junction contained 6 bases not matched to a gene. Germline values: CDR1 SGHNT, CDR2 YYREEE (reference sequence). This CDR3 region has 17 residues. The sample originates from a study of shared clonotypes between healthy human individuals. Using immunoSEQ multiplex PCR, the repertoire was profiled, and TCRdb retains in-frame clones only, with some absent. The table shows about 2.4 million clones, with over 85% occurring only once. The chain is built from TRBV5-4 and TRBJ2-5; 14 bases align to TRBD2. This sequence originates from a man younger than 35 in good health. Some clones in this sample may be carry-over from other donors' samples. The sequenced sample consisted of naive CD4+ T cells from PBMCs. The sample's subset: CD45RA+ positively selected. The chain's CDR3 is CASSLRLAGGGLETQYF. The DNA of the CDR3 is TGTGCCAGCAGCTTGCGACTAGCGGGAGGGGGATTAGAGACCCAGTACTTC.